This T cell receptor (beta chain) was identified during a study of T-cell reconstitution after alpha-beta-depleted transplantation in children. Study-wide results and limits: Counts and diversity of T cells one year after transplant came mostly from newly produced T cells. The study traced high day-60 TCRbeta diversity in some patients to surviving recipient T cells and thymic progenitors. Reportedly, roughly two months post-transplant, alpha-beta T cells arose from several hundred expanded graft clones.

Unique molecular identifiers tagged the TCRbeta library. In TCRdb, the PCR reads were re-called with MiXCR into one record per CDR3 protein. The table has 700,000 or so distinct CDR3 sequences, roughly 13% seen once. CDR3 length: 13 amino acids. Germline lookup yields CDR1 DFQATT and CDR2 SNEGSKA (reference sequence). V shed 1 base and J shed 4 bases, with 8 bases lying between them. This clonotype has a count of ten or more. What it binds is unknown. The sequencing here drew on PBMCs, taken before TCRalphabeta/CD19-depleted stem cell transplant. V is TRBV20-1 and J is TRBJ1-5, with D possibly TRBD1 on 5 matching bases. This receptor was taken from a girl aged 2-10 years with congenital amegakaryocytic thrombocytopenia, due to receive a stem cell transplant. The chain's CDR3 is CSARGQPNQPQHF. CDR3 bases: TGCAGTGCTAGAGGACAGCCGAATCAGCCCCAGCATTTT.